This TCR beta chain was sequenced in a study of T cells in Graves' hyperthyroidism and ophthalmopathy. Findings of the study overall: A median approximately 6.8 months before onset, the model predicted ophthalmopathy. Ophthalmopathy was separated from stable hyperthyroidism by a 13 V-J model.

Authors of the study amplified TCR beta CDR3 regions from RNA transcripts. HTBI primers were employed in a first-round RT-PCR of the TCR CDR3. TCRdb processed the multiplex PCR reads anew with MiXCR; each CDR3 protein has one entry. The table lists over 650,000 distinct CDR3 sequences, approximately 42% of them singletons. Notes on this clonotype: The antigen is not known.

This CDR3 comprises 15 residues. Germline lookup yields CDR1 MGHRA and CDR2 YSYEKL. Trimming removed 4 bases from V and 2 bases from J; junction bases left unmatched: 6. Uncontrolled infection, other autoimmune disease, pregnancy or lactation led to exclusion. Diagnosing involved the use of clinical symptoms, serum thyroxine and TRAb, thyroid ultrasound and orbital computed tomography. The clonotype originates from an adult man with Graves' disease, either hyperthyroidism or ophthalmopathy (not recorded which). Sequenced sample: peripheral blood or thyroid tissue (not recorded which). The chain has TRBV4-1 and TRBJ1-1, with 8 nucleotides matching TRBD1. CDR3 sequence (DNA): TGCGCCAGCAGCCTGCCCGGGACAGGTAACACTGAAGCTTTCTTT. Protein product: CASSLPGTGNTEAFF.